This T cell receptor beta chain was recorded in a study of blood T cell repertoires in COVID-19. This CDR3 has 15 amino acids. V dropped 6 bases and J dropped 4; count of bases not matched to a gene: 8. Germline V gives CDR1 KGHSH, CDR2 LQKENI. Here immunoSEQ multiplex PCR was the method, and the copy in TCRdb shows in-frame clones only, minus some. The sample has about 180,000 clones; 80% to 90% are singletons. The sequence derives from a man aged 18 to 30 who had recovered from COVID-19. This chain uses TRBV18 with TRBJ2-2; 7 bases line up with TRBD1. Sequenced: peripheral blood. The CDR3 is CASSPSTGPTGELFF. CDR3 sequence (DNA): TGTGCCAGCTCTCCTTCGACAGGGCCCACCGGGGAGCTGTTTTTT.